This TCR beta chain is drawn from a study of a mutant IDH1 vaccine in newly diagnosed glioma. Study-level background: Treated patients were roughly 62% male, roughly 40% female, mean age about 41 years. It was radiotherapy, temozolomide, or both that patients received previously, with most receiving both. General study findings and limits: Pseudoprogression showed no apparent link to changes in top peripheral T cell clonotypes.

TCRdb keeps only in-frame clones here, not all; method: immunoSEQ multiplex PCR. The repertoire holds 45,000 to 55,000 clones, roughly 80% seen once, with about 4.3% in the top ten. Time point described: week 47, end of study. Each dose of the vaccine consisted of 300 ug of mutant IDH1 20-mer peptide, with topical imiquimod. In every donor, the tumor was a new WHO grade 3 or 4 IDH1-mutant, ATRX-lost astrocytoma. The CDR3 is 15 amino acids. As concerns this clone: Its specificity is unknown.

The origin of this receptor is a woman in her twenties or thirties with glioma. Some clones in this sample may be carry-over from other donors' samples. The sample in question was PBMCs, obtained from a glioma patient whose treatment included an IDH1 peptide vaccine. The rearrangement joins TRBV21-1 to TRBJ1-5. TRBV21-1 is a pseudogene segment. CDR3 sequence (DNA): TGTGCCAGCAACCTTCGGGGGCATAGCAATCAGCCCCAGCATTTT. Translating it yields CASNLRGHSNQPQHF.